One sample yielded the 31 T cell receptor beta chains listed below, sequenced in a study of blood T cell repertoires in COVID-19 (dated by TCRdb to between 2020 and 2021). The method was the immunoSEQ multiplex PCR assay. TCRdb retrieved this table from immuneACCESS and kept in-frame rearrangements only. Not all clones are present; in checked studies, unresolved V genes account for under half, and no reason is known for the remainder. The sample table lists over 150,000 clones, roughly 85% of them with a count of one. Around 2.1% of the sample is held by the ten biggest clonotypes. Source material: peripheral blood. The origin of the receptors is a woman of 80 years or more with acute or convalescent COVID-19.

This clone has a handful of counts. This chain links TRBV14 with TRBJ2-7; 9 bases align to TRBD1. Germline values: CDR1 SGHDN, CDR2 FVKESK. The CDR3 spans 14 residues. V trimming: 4 bases; J trimming: 2 bases; junction bases outside the gene matches: 3. The CDR3 DNA is TGTGCCAGCAGCCCCGGGACAGGGACCTACGAGCAGTACTTC. The encoded protein is CASSPGTGTYEQYF.

This clone came up once. This rearrangement joins TRBV27 to TRBJ2-5; 12 bases are shared with TRBD2. The germline V gene has CDR1 MNHEY and CDR2 SMNVEV (reference sequence). V gave up 4 bases and J gave up 5 bases; unmatched junction bases: 8. There are 16 residues in the CDR3. The CDR3 spells CASSSRLAGVSETQYF. The CDR3 bases are TGTGCCAGCAGTTCCAGACTAGCGGGAGTATCGGAGACCCAGTACTTC.

J is TRBJ2-3 and V is TRBV11-2; tentative D call: TRBD2 (6 bases). In germline, CDR1 is SGHAT, CDR2 FQNNGV. V shed 4 bases and J shed 4 bases, with 15 bases lying between them. This CDR3 is 15 amino acids long. This CDR3 is CASSSGSSGADTQYF. In nucleotides, the CDR3 is TGTGCCAGCAGCTCCGGGAGTAGTGGCGCAGATACGCAGTATTTT.

The chain carries TRBV4-1 and TRBJ2-3; TRBD1 agrees at 10 bases. Germline V gene data show CDR1 as MGHRA and CDR2 as YSYEKL. There are 15 residues in the CDR3. V was clipped by 6 bases and J by 1 base; unmatched bases: 4. Written as DNA, the CDR3 is TGCGCCAGCAGTTCCGGGACAGGGGGCACAGATACGCAGTATTTT. Its protein product is CASSSGTGGTDTQYF.

V gene TRBV12-3 or TRBV12-4 combines with J gene TRBJ1-6; D is ambiguous. Deletions cut 5 bases from V and 8 bases from J, with 7 bases between. This CDR3 contains 12 residues. In DNA form, the CDR3 reads TGTGCCAGCAGTAGCCCTTATTCACCCCTCCACTTT. It specifies CASSSPYSPLHF.

J is TRBJ2-7 and V is TRBV6-5, with TRBD1 matching 10 bases. CDR1 and CDR2 (germline): MNHEY, SVGAGI. This CDR3 spans 14 amino acids. V was clipped by 6 bases and J by 5 bases; unmatched bases: 7. For the CDR3, the DNA is TGTGCCAGCAGGGGGACAGGGGTTTTCCACGAGCAGTACTTC. It specifies CASRGTGVFHEQYF.

The V and J genes are TRBV28 and TRBJ2-7; 9 bases match TRBD1. V lost 8 bases, J lost 5 bases, and 16 bases stayed unmatched. Germline V gene lookup returns CDR1 MDHEN and CDR2 SYDVKM. The CDR3 has 16 amino acids. The CDR3 sequence: CASLGRTGAIGNEQYF. DNA for the CDR3: TGTGCCAGCCTAGGGCGGACAGGGGCGATCGGGAACGAGCAGTACTTC.

The chain links TRBV19 to TRBJ1-1, with D unclear. This CDR3 contains 11 residues. Looked up from germline, CDR1 is LNHDA and CDR2 is SQIVND (reference sequence). V dropped 2 bases and J dropped 6 bases, with 4 bases sitting between them. The CDR3 protein is CASSISSEAFF. The CDR3 region has the DNA TGTGCCAGTAGTATATCATCTGAAGCTTTCTTT.

The chain is built from TRBV7-3 and TRBJ2-1, with TRBD2 matching 8 bases. Germline CDR1 reads SGHTA; CDR2 reads FQGTGA. V was pared by 5 bases and J by 9 bases, with 9 bases of the junction left unmatched. CDR3 length: 14 amino acids. The DNA for the CDR3 is TGTGCCAGCAGCCCTCCAGGACTAGCTGGTGAGCAGTTCTTC. As protein: CASSPPGLAGEQFF. The full variable domain, with the rest looked up from reference TRBV7-3 and TRBJ2-1, is GAGVSQTPSNKVTEKGKYVELRCDPISGHTALYWYRQSLGQGPEFLIYFQGTGAADDSGLPNDRFFAVRPEGSVSTLKIQRTERGDSAVYLCASSPPGLAGEQFFGPGTRLTVL.

This clone was seen a handful of times. The chain links TRBV7-9 to TRBJ2-5; no clear D gene. V was trimmed by 5 bases and J by 2 bases, leaving 6 bases between them. Germline-derived CDR1 and CDR2 are SEHNR and FQNEAQ (reference sequence). The CDR3 totals 12 residues. The CDR3 nucleotides are TGTGCCAGCAGCACGCGACAAGAGACCCAGTACTTC. This encodes CASSTRQETQYF.

The chain joins TRBV12-3 or TRBV12-4 to TRBJ1-3; D uncertain. The CDR3 extends over 13 amino acids. V lost 3 bases to trimming and J lost 4 bases, with 7 bases between them. Here the CDR3 DNA reads TGTGCCAGCAGTTTGGCAGCGGGAAACACCATATATTTT. It translates to CASSLAAGNTIYF.

This chain connects TRBV10-3 to TRBJ1-1; 7 bases are shared with TRBD1. This CDR3 comprises 15 residues. Trimming cost V 4 bases and J 3 bases; bases outside gene matches: 8. The V gene's germline CDR1 is ENHRY and CDR2 SYGVKD. Here the CDR3 DNA reads TGTGCCATCAGTGGAACGGGACAGCCTTACACTGAAGCTTTCTTT. Protein sequence: CAISGTGQPYTEAFF.

This chain links TRBV5-1 with TRBJ1-1; D ambiguous. V lost 4 bases and J lost 7, with 17 bases in between. There are 14 residues in the CDR3. Germline CDR1 and CDR2: SGHRS and YFSETQ. The CDR3 here is CASSTQTGNLEAFF. The CDR3 bases are TGCGCCAGCAGCACCCAAACCGGGAACCTTGAAGCTTTCTTT.

This clone appeared many times. Written as DNA, the CDR3 is TGTGCCAGCAGCCCCCAGGGTTTTGGCACCGGGGAGCTGTTTTTT. It specifies CASSPQGFGTGELFF. V gene TRBV7-9 combines with J gene TRBJ2-2; tentatively, D is TRBD1 (5 bases). Trimming took off 5 bases at V and 4 bases at J, with 14 bases between the two ends. Germline V gene data show CDR1 as SEHNR and CDR2 as FQNEAQ (reference sequence). This CDR3 has 15 amino acids.

This rearrangement joins TRBV5-1 to TRBJ1-1; the D gene is possibly TRBD1 (6 bases). Germline V gene data show CDR1 as SGHRS and CDR2 as YFSETQ. The CDR3 loop spans 14 amino acids. The V end was cut by 1 base, the J end by 0 bases, with 7 bases between. Here the CDR3 DNA reads TGCGCCAGCAGCTTGTCAGGGGTGAACACTGAAGCTTTCTTT. Its protein is CASSLSGVNTEAFF.

This clone has a handful of counts. This chain connects TRBV7-2 to TRBJ1-1; unclear D gene. V was pared by 5 bases and J by 8 bases, with 18 bases between. The CDR3 extends over 14 amino acids. Looked up from germline, CDR1 is SGHTA and CDR2 is FQGNSA. The DNA for the CDR3 is TGTGCCAGCAGCCGCTCTAGCTCTCGTTCCGAAGCTTTCTTT. This sequence encodes CASSRSSSRSEAFF.

This clone was counted once. One end of the junction does not line up with germline, which may come from a read error. This chain links TRBV28 with TRBJ1-3, with D possibly being TRBD1 (5 bases). This CDR3 region has 12 residues. In germline, CDR1 is MDHEN, CDR2 SYDVKM. The CDR3 coding sequence is TGTGCCAGCACCACATGGGGGGAAAGGGTACATTTT. This sequence encodes CASTTWGERVHF.

This clone was found once. The V and J genes are TRBV18 and TRBJ1-2, with unresolved D. Deletions cut 3 bases from V and 7 bases from J, with 15 bases between. CDR3 size: 14 residues. Germline values: CDR1 KGHSH, CDR2 LQKENI. The DNA of the CDR3 is TGTGCCAGCTCACCGTTAAGCGGGGATGGTGGCTACACCTTC. Its translation is CASSPLSGDGGYTF.

The chain recombines TRBV6-6 with TRBJ1-6, with 8 nucleotides matching TRBD1. The CDR3 loop spans 15 amino acids. V shed 6 bases, J shed 11 bases, and the junction held 12 bases outside the gene matches. Germline CDR1 MNHNY, CDR2 SVGAGI (reference sequence). The DNA of the CDR3 is TGTGCCAGCAGCACCTTGGACAGGGCGCCAGCACCCCTCCACTTT. Translation gives CASSTLDRAPAPLHF.

The chain couples TRBV28 to TRBJ2-2, with TRBD2 identical over 7 bases. Germline CDR1 and CDR2: MDHEN and SYDVKM. With V trimmed by 6 bases and J by 2 bases, 9 bases remained unmatched. This CDR3 has 16 residues. The chain's CDR3 is CASSRPRGTNTGELFF. The CDR3 nucleotides read TGTGCCAGCAGCCGCCCGCGGGGGACTAACACCGGGGAGCTGTTTTTT. The full variable domain, its missing parts supplied by reference TRBV28 and TRBJ2-2, is DVKVTQSSRYLVKRTGEKVFLECVQDMDHENMFWYRQDPGLGLRLIYFSYDVKMKEKGDIPEGYSVSREKKERFSLILESASTNQTSMYLCASSRPRGTNTGELFFGEGSRLTVL.

The chain combines TRBV15 with TRBJ1-1, with D uncertain. This CDR3 has 14 residues. Germline CDR1 LNHNV, CDR2 YYDKDF (reference sequence). Trimming cost V 3 bases and J 1 base, with 9 bases left between them. The CDR3 sequence: CATSREGPNTEAFF. The CDR3 region has the DNA TGTGCCACCAGCAGGGAGGGCCCGAACACTGAAGCTTTCTTT.

The V gene is TRBV5-1, the J gene TRBJ2-1, with D possibly being TRBD2 (6 bases). The CDR3 consists of 17 residues. Germline V gene data show CDR1 as SGHRS and CDR2 as YFSETQ. V shed 4 bases and J shed 8 bases, with 25 bases lying between them. The chain's CDR3 is CASSPEITGTPMDEQFF. As DNA, the CDR3 is TGCGCCAGCAGCCCAGAAATAACCGGGACTCCAATGGATGAGCAGTTCTTC.

The chain combines TRBV11-2 with TRBJ2-7; D might be TRBD2 (5 bases). Per germline, CDR1 SGHAT and CDR2 FQNNGV. This CDR3 region has 14 residues. V was clipped by 2 bases and J by 7 bases, with 15 bases between them. As DNA, the CDR3 is TGTGCCAGCAGCTTAAGCGGAAACTTGATGGAGCAGTACTTC. This translates into CASSLSGNLMEQYF.

The rearrangement links TRBV4-2 to TRBJ1-2; D remains unclear. Germline CDR1 is LGHNA and CDR2 is YNFKEQ. CDR3 size: 13 residues. V lost 2 bases to trimming and J lost 8 bases, with 12 bases between them. The CDR3 sequence is CASSQPSVGGYTF. The DNA of the CDR3 is TGTGCCAGCAGCCAACCGAGTGTCGGGGGCTACACCTTC.

This clone was observed a single time. This chain links TRBV11-2 with TRBJ2-1, with a tentative D call TRBD2 (5 bases). This CDR3 region has 16 residues. Germline CDR1 SGHAT, CDR2 FQNNGV. Trimming cost V 3 bases and J 0 bases, with 12 bases left between them. For the CDR3, the DNA is TGTGCCAGCAGCTTGGACTGGCGAAGCTCCTACAATGAGCAGTTCTTC. Translating it yields CASSLDWRSSYNEQFF.

V and J are TRBV5-1 and TRBJ2-7; D gene ambiguous. Trimming left V 4 bases short and J 4 bases short, with 15 bases between. The CDR3 consists of 14 residues. Germline CDR1 is SGHRS and CDR2 is YFSETQ. CDR3 bases: TGCGCCAGCAGCCTCACCGGGTATGATTACGAGCAGTACTTC. Translating gives CASSLTGYDYEQYF. The full variable domain, in which reference TRBV5-1 and TRBJ2-7 provide the parts outside the CDR3, is KAGVTQTPRYLIKTRGQQVTLSCSPISGHRSVSWYQQTPGQGLQFLFEYFSETQRNKGNFPGRFSGRQFSNSRSEMNVSTLELGDSALYLCASSLTGYDYEQYFGPGTRLTVT.

This chain connects TRBV6-6 to TRBJ2-5, with 11 positions matching TRBD2. CDR1 is MNHNY and CDR2 is SVGAGI in the germline V gene (reference sequence). The CDR3 runs to 15 residues. Germline trimming cut 4 bases from V and 4 bases from J; bases unmatched to any gene: 5. The CDR3 loop is CASSFSSGGIETQYF. Written as DNA, the CDR3 is TGTGCCAGCAGTTTCTCTAGCGGGGGGATAGAGACCCAGTACTTC.

This chain links TRBV10-3 with TRBJ1-1; D remains ambiguous. The CDR3 covers 13 residues. With 4 bases removed from V and 1 base from J, the gap between germline ends came to 7 bases. Germline values: CDR1 ENHRY, CDR2 SYGVKD. The CDR3 reads CAISGGRNTEAFF. The CDR3 DNA sequence: TGTGCCATCAGTGGCGGCAGGAACACTGAAGCTTTCTTT.

V gene TRBV28 combines with J gene TRBJ1-6; the match to TRBD1 covers 12 bases. Trimming at V came to 5 bases and at J to 7 bases, leaving 3 bases not matched to a gene. The CDR3 loop spans 15 amino acids. Germline lookup yields CDR1 MDHEN and CDR2 SYDVKM. As DNA, the CDR3 is TGTGCCAGCAGTCCAGGGACAGGGGGCAATTCACCCCTCCACTTT. Amino acid sequence: CASSPGTGGNSPLHF.

The chain is built from TRBV28 and TRBJ1-4, with 10 bases aligning to TRBD1. The V segment lost 4 bases and the J segment 2 bases; nucleotides outside the gene matches: 4. The CDR3 spans 16 residues. Germline V gene lookup returns CDR1 MDHEN and CDR2 SYDVKM. The CDR3 spells CASSSDRGLTNEKLFF. CDR3 bases: TGTGCCAGCAGTTCTGACAGGGGGCTGACTAATGAAAAACTGTTTTTT.

The V call is TRBV6-5, the J call TRBJ1-5; D gene uncertain. V lost 6 bases and J lost 3, with 12 bases in between. The CDR3 has 14 residues. CDR1 and CDR2 (germline): MNHEY, SVGAGI. The CDR3 region is CASRYSSSNQPQHF. The CDR3 DNA reads TGTGCCAGCAGATACAGTAGTTCCAATCAGCCCCAGCATTTT.